This T cell receptor beta chain derives from a study of T cells in narcolepsy. Overall study context: Healthy controls were enrolled alongside patients with narcolepsy type 1 or type 2. Study outcomes and limitations: Autoreactive clonotypes reportedly recurred in blood of same and different patients, not controls. In some patient and control memory CD4+ samples, autoreactive clones were absent. Same-patient CSF and blood CD4+ T cell clonotypes included HCRT-specific and TRIB2-specific autoreactive ones.

The length of the CDR3 is 21 residues. Between the trimmed V and J ends, which lost 3 bases and 4 bases, there was a span of 34 bases. Germline values: CDR1 MDHEN, CDR2 SYDVKM. Libraries were prepared by immunoSEQ multiplex PCR; TCRdb keeps only in-frame clonotypes and omits some of them. Of tens of thousands of clones in the sample, around 92% were seen once. A remark on this clone: What it recognizes is unknown.

Sequenced sample: CD45RA- memory CD4+ T cells from PBMCs. The V gene is TRBV28, the J gene TRBJ2-7; D might be TRBD2 (5 bases). This TCR derives from a human donor with narcolepsy. The CDR3 reads CASSLELNLHPAPSGKYEQYF. DNA of the CDR3: TGTGCCAGCAGTTTGGAACTAAACTTGCATCCTGCCCCATCGGGGAAATACGAGCAGTACTTC.